This T cell receptor beta chain is from a study of shared T cell receptors in the human thymus. Sequencing was performed with immunoSEQ multiplex PCR; in TCRdb, only in-frame clones are kept and a portion is missing. In the table there are about 660,000 clones, around 87% of which are singletons. There are 15 residues in the CDR3. Germline V gene sequence: CDR1 SGHDN, CDR2 FVKESK. V was pared by 4 bases and J by 5 bases, with 9 bases of the junction left unmatched. These data also formed part of another study, on human thymus T cells. That paper states: In corrective heart surgery, resections were taken, and these provided the thymus tissue. Unrelated individuals reportedly shared highly overlapping thymic TCR repertoires.

The receptor comes from a boy under three years old with a congenital heart defect. The rearrangement joins TRBV14 to TRBJ1-2; 8 bases agree with TRBD1. The sample consisted of thymocytes. The CDR3 loop reads CASSPGQGARYGYTF. The CDR3 nucleotides read TGTGCCAGCAGCCCCGGGCAGGGGGCTAGGTATGGCTACACCTTC.